These 2 T cell receptor beta chains were sequenced from one sample in a study of preoperative IRX-2 immunotherapy in early breast cancer. The protocol was immunoSEQ multiplex PCR, while the TCRdb copy is restricted to in-frame clones and leaves out a portion. The repertoire holds some 59,000 clones, with approximately 93% as singletons. Treatment meaning: preoperative locoregional IRX-2 cytokine immunotherapy. Sampling was carried out from a patient treated with IRX-2 immunotherapy. The receptors were gathered from a human donor with breast cancer.

This clone was recorded only once. J is TRBJ2-2 and V is TRBV7-7; no definite D call. CDR1 is SSHAT, CDR2 FNYEAQ, per germline (reference sequence). Trimming shortened V by 5 bases and J by 5 bases, and 9 bases separated the two germline ends. The CDR3 runs to 13 residues. CDR3 nucleotides: TGTGCCAGCAGCGGGCTACGGACCGGGGAGCTGTTTTTT. This gives the protein CASSGLRTGELFF.

The rearrangement links TRBV7-9 to TRBJ1-2; 8 bases match TRBD1. Trimming cost V 7 bases and J 4 bases; bases outside gene matches: 8. Germline V CDR1 and CDR2: SEHNR, FQNEAQ (reference sequence). This CDR3 is built from 14 residues. CDR3 bases: TGTGCCAGCACCCCGGGACAGGTGTTCTATGGCTACACCTTC. Its translation: CASTPGQVFYGYTF.